One sample yielded the 9 T cell receptor beta chains listed below, sequenced in a study of T cells after yellow fever vaccination. TCRdb re-derived calls from the 5' RACE reads in MiXCR, one entry per CDR3 protein. The data hold 450,000 to 650,000 distinct CDR3 sequences, with about 13% observed a single time. The sample in question was PBMCs, obtained on the day of the yellow fever booster vaccination. The receptors were sampled from a young man who received the YFV17D yellow fever vaccine.

As concerns this clonotype: The junction shows a germline mismatch at one end, possibly a read error. This chain joins TRBV20-1 and TRBJ2-3; 8 bases fit TRBD2. CDR1 and CDR2 (germline): DFQATT, SNEGSKA (reference sequence). This CDR3 is built from 17 residues. The CDR3 DNA follows: TGCTGTGCTAGACAAGCGGGAGTGAGTGAGGGCACAGATACGCAGTATTTT. This encodes CCARQAGVSEGTDTQYF.

This clonotype showed up just a few times. The J gene is TRBJ1-1, the V gene TRBV12-1; the listed D gene, TRBD1, was not tested against the DNA. TRBV12-1 is a pseudogene segment. The CDR3 runs 14 residues. As DNA, the CDR3 is TGTGCCAGCAGCCGGAGGACAGGTTATACTGAAGCTTTCTTT. Its translation: CASSRRTGYTEAFF.

This clonotype was seen at least ten times. This chain uses TRBV20-1 with TRBJ2-7, with 7 bases fitting TRBD2. This CDR3 comprises 13 residues. The V gene's germline CDR1 is DFQATT and CDR2 SNEGSKA (reference sequence). The V segment lost 4 bases and the J segment 2 bases; nucleotides outside the gene matches: 5. In nucleotides, the CDR3 is TGCAGTGCTACGGGACTATCCACCTACGAGCAGTACTTC. Residues: CSATGLSTYEQYF.

The chain joins TRBV20-1 to TRBJ2-7; no clear D gene. The V gene's germline CDR1 is DFQATT and CDR2 SNEGSKA (reference sequence). CDR3 length: 12 amino acids. The CDR3 region has the DNA TGCAGCGCAGACCTAACCTCCTACGAGCAGTACTTC. This translates into CSADLTSYEQYF.

The sample holds a few counts of this clonotype. The rearrangement uses TRBV7-9 and TRBJ2-3; D is uncertain. V lost 3 bases and J 0 bases, leaving 13 bases between the germline ends. Germline V gene lookup returns CDR1 SEHNR and CDR2 FQNEAQ (reference sequence). The CDR3 sequence is 16 residues long. The CDR3 spells CASSFLQWSSTDTQYF. The CDR3 DNA sequence: TGTGCCAGCAGCTTCCTTCAGTGGTCTAGCACAGATACGCAGTATTTT.

This clonotype was seen a few times. The gene calls are TRBV20-1 and TRBJ1-6; 7 positions agree with TRBD1. This CDR3 has 14 residues. The germline CDR1 and CDR2 sequences are DFQATT and SNEGSKA (reference sequence). After removal of 2 bases from V and 14 bases from J, the junction contained 12 bases not matched to a gene. The CDR3, as DNA: TGCAGTGCTAGAACAGGGGCCTCTGAGGGGGCCCTCCACTTT. Translating gives CSARTGASEGALHF.

V and J are TRBV11-2 and TRBJ1-4; the D gene is possibly TRBD1 (5 bases). The germline V gene encodes CDR1 SGHAT and CDR2 FQNNGV. The CDR3 is 18 amino acids. V was shortened by 2 bases and J by 2 bases, with 18 bases between the two germline ends. CDR3: CASSLRVGRDSTNEKLFF. The CDR3 region has the DNA TGTGCCAGCAGCTTAAGGGTTGGCAGGGATAGCACTAATGAAAAACTGTTTTTT. Filled out from reference TRBV11-2 and TRBJ1-4, the complete variable domain reads EAGVAQSPRYKIIEKRQSVAFWCNPISGHATLYWYQQILGQGPKLLIQFQNNGVVDDSQLPKDRFSAERLKGVDSTLKIQPAKLEDSAVYLCASSLRVGRDSTNEKLFFGSGTQLSVL.

V and J are TRBV20-1 and TRBJ2-3; 7 bases map to TRBD2. V dropped 6 bases and J dropped 0; count of bases not matched to a gene: 9. The CDR3 loop spans 15 amino acids. CDR1 and CDR2 from the germline V gene are DFQATT and SNEGSKA (reference sequence). In DNA, the CDR3 is TGCAGTGCCCCCGGGGGGAGACTGAGCACAGATACGCAGTATTTT. Amino acids: CSAPGGRLSTDTQYF.

This clonotype was detected a few times. The genes are TRBV12-3 or TRBV12-4 and TRBJ1-2; TRBD1 aligns across 7 bases. J was trimmed by 7 bases and V by 6 bases; bases with no gene match: 11. The CDR3 has 14 amino acids. The CDR3, as DNA: TGTGCCAGCAGACTAGACAGGGTCCATGGTGGCTACACCTTC. Its translation is CASRLDRVHGGYTF.